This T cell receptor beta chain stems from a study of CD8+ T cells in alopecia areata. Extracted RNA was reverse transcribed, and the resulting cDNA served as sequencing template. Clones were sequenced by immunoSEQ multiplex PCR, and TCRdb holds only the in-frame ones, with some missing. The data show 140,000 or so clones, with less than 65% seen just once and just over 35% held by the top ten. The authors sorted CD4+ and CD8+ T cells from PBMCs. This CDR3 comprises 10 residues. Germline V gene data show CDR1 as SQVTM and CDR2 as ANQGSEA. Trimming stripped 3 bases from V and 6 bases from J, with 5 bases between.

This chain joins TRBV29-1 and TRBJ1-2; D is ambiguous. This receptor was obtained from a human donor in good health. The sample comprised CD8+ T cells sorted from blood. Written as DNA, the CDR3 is TGCAGCGTTGACAGCAATGGCTACACCTTC. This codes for CSVDSNGYTF.